This section outlines one TCR beta chain sequence together with its context. Its antigen target is currently unknown. Base-call qualities are not available, and no considerably larger clone is one nucleotide away. This sample is drawn from a study of blood T cell repertoires in COVID-19 (dated by TCRdb to about 2020). At the level of the whole study: The collaborator samples originated in the United States, Italy and Spain and spanned the acute and convalescent phases of COVID-19. The material from the prospective study consisted of cDNA or gDNA derived from T cells, B-cell-depleted T cells, or PBMCs. Subjects who had been exposed to COVID-19, were actively infected with it, or had recovered from it provided the deeply sampled blood TCRbeta repertoires that made up the dataset. The repertoires were made available in a free public database intended to serve as a resource for research on the immune response to SARS-CoV-2. Samples came from the ongoing ImmuneRACE study (first 160 participants) plus 1,254 subjects from 6 global collaborators. Sample metadata almost always included a de-identified subject ID, COVID-19 status, age in years and sex. Where available, HLA class I and class II types were obtained from metadata supplied by the sample provider rather than from assay-based typing.

The immunoSEQ Assay, a bias-controlled multiplex PCR, was used to amplify TCRbeta CDR3 regions from genomic DNA. The paper's data handling went like this. The number of nucleated cells in each sample was estimated by amplification of reference gene primers within the assay. Sequence reads were collapsed and filtered to measure the absolute abundance of every unique TCRbeta CDR3 rearrangement. Productive Simpson clonality was computed per sample as the square root of Simpson's diversity index over productive rearrangements. This is the immuneACCESS table as TCRdb keeps it, with only in-frame sequences that have V and J called. A part of the clones is gone; compared with another copy, unresolved V genes explain less than half, and the rest is unexplained. The V and J calls and clone size are taken from that table; D and trimming were inferred from the DNA. This sample holds about 150,000 clones; approximately 86% were observed only once. Of the sample, 6.2% falls within the top ten clones.

Here is what the overall study found, with its caveats: The quantity of clinical and demographic metadata differed by source and by participant and was supplied without curation.

In the prospective study, participants were roughly 18 to 95 years old, resided in about two dozen geographic areas of the United States, and were enrolled through a virtual design. In the prospective study, cohorts were assigned on the basis of participant-reported clinical history obtained from a screening survey and a study questionnaire. Recovered participants in ImmuneRACE Cohort 3 were defined as having two consecutive negative NP/OP PCR tests, clearance from a healthcare professional, or resolution of symptoms. Mobile phlebotomists in the prospective study collected whole blood, serum and a nasopharyngeal or oropharyngeal swab from every participant. Over an approximately 2-month period, participants in the prospective study had the option of providing additional blood draws and questionnaires. Before DNA extraction, prospective study blood samples were shipped either frozen or at room temperature.

From cysteine to phenylalanine, the CDR3 is 15 amino acids long. The CDR3 DNA has 45 bases and is translated from base 1. V and J lose 1 base and 0 bases, and a span of 10 bases separates them. From a lookup of the germline V gene, CDR1 and CDR2 are MGHRA and YSYEKL. This chain joins TRBV4-1 to TRBJ2-7; perhaps TRBD2 is the D gene, with 5 bases matching. The source is a woman aged 40 to 50 who had recovered from COVID-19. Specimen: PBMCs or T cells enriched from blood (not recorded which). The CDR3 region reads CASSQVPADSYEQYF. In nucleotide form, the sequence is TGCGCCAGCAGCCAAGTCCCAGCGGACTCCTACGAGCAGTACTTC.